This section outlines one T cell receptor (beta chain) sequence together with its context. This sample is part of a study of cytomegalovirus exposure and HLA in healthy donors. Assay used: immunoSEQ multiplex PCR; TCRdb lists only in-frame clones, some missing. The sample holds about 220,000 clones, approximately 86% seen once. Material for sequencing was PBMCs. This TCR derives from a woman aged 18-29 years in good health and CMV-seronegative.

CDR3 bases: TGCAGCGTCGAGGAGGAGAACTCTTACGAGCAGTACTTC. Its protein product is CSVEEENSYEQYF. The chain employs TRBV29-1 and TRBJ2-7; tentatively, D is TRBD2 (5 bases). This CDR3 is 13 amino acids long. Germline-derived CDR1 and CDR2 are SQVTM and ANQGSEA. Trimming shortened V by 6 bases and J by 4 bases, and 16 bases separated the two germline ends.